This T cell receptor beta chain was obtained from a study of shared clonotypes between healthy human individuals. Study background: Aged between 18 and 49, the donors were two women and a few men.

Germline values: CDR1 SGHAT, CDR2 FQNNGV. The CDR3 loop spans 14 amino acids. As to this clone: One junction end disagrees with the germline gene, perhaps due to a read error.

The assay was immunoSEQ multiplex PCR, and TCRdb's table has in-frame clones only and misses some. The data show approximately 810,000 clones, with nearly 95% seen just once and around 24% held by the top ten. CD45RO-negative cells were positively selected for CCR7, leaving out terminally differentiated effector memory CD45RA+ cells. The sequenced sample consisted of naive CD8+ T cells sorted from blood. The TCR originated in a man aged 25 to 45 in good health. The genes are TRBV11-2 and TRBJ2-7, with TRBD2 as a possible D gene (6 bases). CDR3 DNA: TGTGCCAGCAGCGTAGACGGGACTGGTTACGAGCAGTACTTC. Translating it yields CASSVDGTGYEQYF.